This TCR beta chain was recovered during a study of blood T cell repertoires in COVID-19. At the level of the study: Material from acute and convalescent COVID-19 was sourced from the United States, Italy and Spain. Sample material is recorded as cDNA or gDNA derived from T cells, B-cell-depleted T cells, or PBMCs.

Methods used by the authors: Reference gene primer amplification yielded estimated nucleated cell counts. Sequencing was performed with immunoSEQ multiplex PCR; in TCRdb, only in-frame clones are kept and a portion is missing. V, J and clone size were drawn from that table, and D and trimming were deduced from the DNA. Of about 190,000 clones listed, about 88% are singletons. CDR3 length: 14 residues. V was shortened by 2 bases and J by 4 bases, with 9 bases between the two germline ends. Germline V CDR1 and CDR2: LGHNA, YSLEER. The receptor was derived from a human donor in a cohort sampled during active COVID-19. Sequencing was done on a sample of peripheral blood. The rearrangement links TRBV4-3 to TRBJ2-1, with D perhaps matching TRBD2 (6 bases). The chain's CDR3 is CASSQRLEYNEQFF. CDR3 sequence (DNA): TGCGCCAGCAGCCAACGACTAGAGTACAATGAGCAGTTCTTC.